A single sample is the source of the 10 T cell receptor beta chains below, sequenced in a study of T-cell reconstitution after alpha-beta-depleted transplantation in children (TCRdb year 2016). The sample's treatment or condition label, in plain terms: allogeneic hematopoietic cell transplantation with graft depleted of TCRalphabeta T cells and CD19 B cells. The library was produced with PCR. The sequencer was an Illumina HiSeq 2500. Molecular barcoding was employed in the preparation of TCR libraries, with unique molecular identifiers being used to normalize TCRbeta repertoire quantification. TCRdb's own reprocessing of the public reads used fastp at Q25 and MiXCR and kept productive beta chains. Duplicate CDR3 protein sequences are folded into a single record with the most common DNA and genes. This sample comprises 440,000 or so distinct CDR3 sequences, roughly 43% of them detected only once. Around 29% of the sample lies in the top ten.

Source: PBMCs, taken before TCRalphabeta/CD19-depleted stem cell transplant. The receptor set was obtained from a girl aged 2-9 years with aplastic anemia, due to receive a stem cell transplant.

This clonotype was counted ten times or more. J is TRBJ1-2 and V is TRBV2; 7 bases are shared with TRBD1. Per germline, CDR1 SNHLY and CDR2 FYNNEI. This CDR3 spans 15 amino acids. V shed 3 bases and J 8 bases; nucleotides not matched to a gene: 12. The CDR3 sequence: CASSEERARGFGYTF. The CDR3 nucleotides read TGTGCCAGCAGTGAGGAAAGGGCCAGGGGGTTCGGCTACACCTTC.

The chain recombines TRBV7-9 with TRBJ2-1; 7 bases are shared with TRBD1. The junction had 11 bases not matched to a gene; V was cut back by 0 bases and J by 9 bases. Germline V CDR1 and CDR2: SEHNR, FQNEAQ (reference sequence). This CDR3 has 16 residues. CDR3 in amino acids: CASSLAPLTGWGEQFF. In nucleotides, the CDR3 is TGTGCCAGCAGCTTAGCTCCCCTGACAGGGTGGGGTGAGCAGTTCTTC.

The chain links TRBV20-1 to TRBJ2-1, with a weak D call TRBD1 (6 bases). The V end was cut by 4 bases, the J end by 0 bases, with 16 bases between. The CDR3 is 16 residues long. The germline V gene has CDR1 DFQATT and CDR2 SNEGSKA (reference sequence). The CDR3 loop reads CSAKTNRVLSYNEQFF. The CDR3 DNA is TGCAGTGCTAAAACCAACAGGGTCCTCTCCTACAATGAGCAGTTCTTC.

This clonotype was detected only a few times. This chain joins TRBV12-3 or TRBV12-4 and TRBJ2-7; D might be TRBD2 (5 bases). This CDR3 has 15 residues. The V and J ends lost 5 bases and 0 bases respectively, with 14 bases between them. The CDR3 DNA is TGTGCCAGCAGTCCCCCACCCCGGGGCTCCTACGAGCAGTACTTC. Translation gives CASSPPPRGSYEQYF.

V and J are TRBV7-2 and TRBJ2-2; D uncertain. CDR1 is SGHTA and CDR2 is FQGNSA in the germline V gene. V was trimmed by 4 bases and J by 1 base, leaving 7 bases between them. The CDR3 contains 14 residues. CDR3 sequence: CASSSVKNTGELFF. For the CDR3, the DNA is TGTGCCAGCAGCTCCGTTAAGAACACCGGGGAGCTGTTTTTT. Looking up the rest from reference TRBV7-2 and TRBJ2-2 gives the full variable domain: GAGVSQSPSNKVTEKGKDVELRCDPISGHTALYWYRQSLGQGLEFLIYFQGNSAPDKSGLPSDRFSAERTGGSVSTLTIQRTQQEDSAVYLCASSSVKNTGELFFGEGSRLTVL.

This chain connects TRBV6-5 to TRBJ1-4; D is undetermined. Per the germline V gene, CDR1 is MNHEY and CDR2 is SVGAGI. The V and J ends lost 2 bases and 0 bases respectively, with 7 bases between them. The CDR3 consists of 15 residues. CDR3 sequence (DNA): TGTGCCAGCAGTTACGGGTCTTCAACTAATGAAAAACTGTTTTTT. Translated, it gives CASSYGSSTNEKLFF.

This clonotype was recorded a few times. J is TRBJ2-2 and V is TRBV28; 7 nucleotides align to TRBD1. J lost 4 bases, V lost 3 bases, and 8 bases had no gene match. The germline gives CDR1 MDHEN, CDR2 SYDVKM. The CDR3 covers 16 residues. Here the CDR3 DNA reads TGTGCCAGCAGTTTGGGAAACAGGGGAGTCACCGGGGAGCTGTTTTTT. As protein: CASSLGNRGVTGELFF.

V and J are TRBV20-1 and TRBJ2-3, with D hard to call. V was cut by 5 bases and J by 0 bases, with 15 bases left in between. In germline, CDR1 is DFQATT, CDR2 SNEGSKA (reference sequence). This CDR3 spans 15 amino acids. CDR3 in DNA: TGCAGTGCTCCCGATCGGCGTACTAGCACAGATACGCAGTATTTT. Translated: CSAPDRRTSTDTQYF.

This clonotype has at least ten counts. The chain recombines TRBV15 with TRBJ2-1, with TRBD2 matching over 8 bases. J lost 7 bases, V lost 0 bases, and 11 bases had no gene match. The CDR3 runs 17 residues. From germline, CDR1 is LNHNV and CDR2 YYDKDF (reference sequence). In DNA form, the CDR3 reads TGTGCCACCAGCAGAGAGGTAGCGGGGCCGATGGGTAATGAGCAGTTCTTC. This codes for CATSREVAGPMGNEQFF. The full variable domain, its missing parts supplied by reference TRBV15 and TRBJ2-1, is DAMVIQNPRYQVTQFGKPVTLSCSQTLNHNVMYWYQQKSSQAPKLLFHYYDKDFNNEADTPDNFQSRRPNTSFCFLDIRSPGLGDTAMYLCATSREVAGPMGNEQFFGPGTRLTVL.

The gene calls are TRBV5-1 and TRBJ1-2, with 9 nucleotides matching TRBD1. The CDR3 length is 15 residues. Trimming at V came to 4 bases and at J to 1 base, leaving 5 bases not matched to a gene. Germline CDR1 is SGHRS and CDR2 is YFSETQ. CDR3 region: CASSPWTGVNYGYTF. The CDR3 coding sequence is TGCGCCAGCAGCCCGTGGACAGGGGTTAACTATGGCTACACCTTC.